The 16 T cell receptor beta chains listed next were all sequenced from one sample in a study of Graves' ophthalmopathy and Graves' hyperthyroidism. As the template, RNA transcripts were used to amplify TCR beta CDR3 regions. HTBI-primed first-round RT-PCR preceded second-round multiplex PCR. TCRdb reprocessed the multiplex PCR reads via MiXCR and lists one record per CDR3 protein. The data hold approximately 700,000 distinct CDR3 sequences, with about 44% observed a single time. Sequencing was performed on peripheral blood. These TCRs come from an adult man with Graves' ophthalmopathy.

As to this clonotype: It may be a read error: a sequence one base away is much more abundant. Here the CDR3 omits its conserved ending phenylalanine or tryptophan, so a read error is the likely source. This chain's CDR3 is CAISESGAIQETQYC. The CDR3 bases are TGTGCCATCAGTGAGTCGGGGGCAATACAAGAGACCCAGTACTGC. The J gene is TRBJ2-5, the V gene TRBV10-3; D may be TRBD1 (6 bases). V lost 0 bases and J 2 bases, leaving 10 bases between the germline ends. Germline CDR1 reads ENHRY; CDR2 reads SYGVKD. The CDR3 sequence is 15 residues long.

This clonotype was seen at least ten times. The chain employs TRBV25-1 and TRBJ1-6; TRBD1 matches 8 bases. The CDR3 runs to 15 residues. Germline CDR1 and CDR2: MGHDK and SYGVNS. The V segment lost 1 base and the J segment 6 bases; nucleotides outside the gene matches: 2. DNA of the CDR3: TGTGCCAGCAGTGAATGGACAGGGAGTAATTCACCCCTCCACTTT. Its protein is CASSEWTGSNSPLHF.

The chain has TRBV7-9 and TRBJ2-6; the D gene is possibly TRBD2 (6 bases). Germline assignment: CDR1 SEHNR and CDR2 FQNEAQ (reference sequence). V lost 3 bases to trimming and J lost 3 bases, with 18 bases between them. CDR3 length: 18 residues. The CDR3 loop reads CASSFVRGAKGGANVLTF. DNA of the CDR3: TGTGCCAGCAGCTTCGTCCGCGGGGCCAAAGGTGGGGCCAACGTCCTGACTTTC.

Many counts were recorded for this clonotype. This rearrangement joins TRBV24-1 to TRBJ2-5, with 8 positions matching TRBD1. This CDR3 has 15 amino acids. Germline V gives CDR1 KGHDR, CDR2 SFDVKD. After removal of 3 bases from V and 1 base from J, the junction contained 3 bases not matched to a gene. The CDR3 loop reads CATSDLTGVQETQYF. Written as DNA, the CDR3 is TGTGCCACCAGTGATCTGACAGGGGTCCAAGAGACCCAGTACTTC.

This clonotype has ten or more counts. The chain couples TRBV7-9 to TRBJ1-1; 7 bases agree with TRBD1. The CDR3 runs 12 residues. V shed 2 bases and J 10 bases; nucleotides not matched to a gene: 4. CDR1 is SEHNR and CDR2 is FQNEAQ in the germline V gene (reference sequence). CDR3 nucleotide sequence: TGTGCCAGCAGCTTACGAACAGGGGCAGCTTTCTTT. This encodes CASSLRTGAAFF.

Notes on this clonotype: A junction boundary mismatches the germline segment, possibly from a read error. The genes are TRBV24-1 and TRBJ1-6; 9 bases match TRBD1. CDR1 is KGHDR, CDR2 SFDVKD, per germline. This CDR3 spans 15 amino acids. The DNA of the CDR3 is TGTGCCAACAGTTTAGCAGGGACAGGGTCTTCACCCCTCCACTTT. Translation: CANSLAGTGSSPLHF.

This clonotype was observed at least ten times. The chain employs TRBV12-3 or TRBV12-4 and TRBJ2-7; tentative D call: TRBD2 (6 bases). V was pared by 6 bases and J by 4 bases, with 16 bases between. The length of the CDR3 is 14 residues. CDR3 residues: CASRPQGGRYEQYF. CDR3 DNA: TGTGCCAGCAGACCCCAGGGAGGCAGGTACGAGCAGTACTTC.

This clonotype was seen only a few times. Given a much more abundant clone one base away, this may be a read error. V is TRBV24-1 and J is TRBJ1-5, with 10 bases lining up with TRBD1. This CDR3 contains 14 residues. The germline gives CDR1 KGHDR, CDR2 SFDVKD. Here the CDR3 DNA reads TGTGCCATCAGTGGCGGGACAGGGGATCAGCCCCAGCATTTT. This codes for CAISGGTGDQPQHF.

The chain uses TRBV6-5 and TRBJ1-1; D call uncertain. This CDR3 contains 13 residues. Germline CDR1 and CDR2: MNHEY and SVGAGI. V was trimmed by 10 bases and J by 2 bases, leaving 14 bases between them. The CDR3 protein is CAIQLGVNTEAFF. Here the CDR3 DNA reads TGTGCCATTCAGCTCGGGGTCAACACTGAAGCTTTCTTT.

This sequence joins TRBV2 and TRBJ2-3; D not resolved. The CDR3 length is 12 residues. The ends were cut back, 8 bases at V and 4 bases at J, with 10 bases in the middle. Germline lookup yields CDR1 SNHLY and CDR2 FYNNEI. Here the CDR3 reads CASGIRPDTQYF. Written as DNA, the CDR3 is TGTGCCAGCGGAATAAGACCAGATACGCAGTATTTT.

The CDR3 loop is CASSHGTGVDEKLFF. In DNA form, the CDR3 reads TGTGCCAGCAGCCACGGGACGGGAGTCGATGAAAAACTGTTTTTT. This rearrangement joins TRBV6-1 to TRBJ1-4, with a possible D match to TRBD1 (5 bases). Trimming removed 6 bases at V and 6 bases at J, with 17 bases between. CDR1 MNHNS and CDR2 SASEGT come from the germline V gene. There are 15 residues in the CDR3.

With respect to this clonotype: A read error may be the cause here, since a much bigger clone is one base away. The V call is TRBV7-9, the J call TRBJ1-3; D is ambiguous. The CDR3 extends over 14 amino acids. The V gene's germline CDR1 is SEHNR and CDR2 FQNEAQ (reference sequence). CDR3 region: CASSPSLLGNTVYF. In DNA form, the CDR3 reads TGTGCCAGCAGCCCGAGCCTGCTTGGAAACACCGTATATTTT.

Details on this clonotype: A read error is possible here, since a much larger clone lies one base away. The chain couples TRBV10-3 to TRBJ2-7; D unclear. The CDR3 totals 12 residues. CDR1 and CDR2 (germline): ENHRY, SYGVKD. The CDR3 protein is CASSESSGEQYF. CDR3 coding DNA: TGTGCCAGCAGTGAGTCGTCCGGCGAGCAGTACTTC.

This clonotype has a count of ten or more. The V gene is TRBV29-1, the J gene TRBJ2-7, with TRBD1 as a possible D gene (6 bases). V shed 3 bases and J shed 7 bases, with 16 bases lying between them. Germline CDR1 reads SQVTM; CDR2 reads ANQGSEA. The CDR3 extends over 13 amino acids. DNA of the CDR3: TGCAGCGTTGACGGCCCGCAGGGGTGGGAGCAGTACTTC. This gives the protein CSVDGPQGWEQYF.

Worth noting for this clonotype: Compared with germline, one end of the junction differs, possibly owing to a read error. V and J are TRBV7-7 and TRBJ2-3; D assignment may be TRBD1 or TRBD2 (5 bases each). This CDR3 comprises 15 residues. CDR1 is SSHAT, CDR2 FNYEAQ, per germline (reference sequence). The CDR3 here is CASSLTGASTDTQYF. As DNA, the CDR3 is TGTGCTAGCAGCTTAACCGGGGCTAGCACAGATACGCAGTATTTT.

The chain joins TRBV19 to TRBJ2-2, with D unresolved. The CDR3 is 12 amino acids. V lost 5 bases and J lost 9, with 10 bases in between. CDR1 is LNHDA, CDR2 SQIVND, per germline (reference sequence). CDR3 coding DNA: TGTGCCAGTAGTCTGAAAAGCAGGGAGCTGTTTTTT. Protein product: CASSLKSRELFF.